A single T cell receptor (beta chain) is shown here with its context. The antigen remains undetermined. This entry comes from a study of cytomegalovirus exposure and HLA in healthy donors. PCR primers comprised 60 Vbeta and 13 Jbeta primers. Profiled with immunoSEQ multiplex PCR; TCRdb holds only in-frame clones, not every one. The data hold 100,000 to 140,000 clones, with around 69% observed a single time. Study observations and caveats: Several top significant clusters appeared, in a later analysis, to be linked to common viral pathogens.

This receptor was identified in a young man in good health and CMV-seronegative. The sample comprised PBMCs.

In nucleotides, the CDR3 is TGTGCCAGCAGCGTTACTCAGGGGTGGAACACCGGGGAGCTGTTTTTT. It yields the protein CASSVTQGWNTGELFF. The chain links TRBV9 to TRBJ2-2; D might be TRBD1 (6 bases). Germline V gene data show CDR1 as SGDLS and CDR2 as YYNGEE. This CDR3 region has 16 residues. V shed 2 bases and J shed 1 base, with 12 bases lying between them.